These 3 T cell receptor beta chains share one sample of origin, sequenced in a study of blood T cells in healthy people across ages. A second roughly 6 to 12 cycle PCR used barcoded and J-beta primers. TCRdb reprocessed the 5' RACE reads via MiXCR and lists one record per CDR3 protein. The sample lists fewer than 1.5 million distinct CDR3 sequences; 40% to 50% were seen once. Sequences were obtained from blood. The receptors originated from a woman in her late teens or twenties in good health.

The chain uses TRBV4-2 and TRBJ2-7, with 13 nucleotides matching TRBD2. V shed 4 bases and J 0 bases; nucleotides not matched to a gene: 9. The length of the CDR3 is 18 residues. Germline CDR1 and CDR2: LGHNA and YNFKEQ. The CDR3 sequence is CASSRPGLAGPNSYEQYF. In DNA, the CDR3 is TGTGCCAGCAGCCGGCCGGGACTAGCGGGGCCCAACTCCTACGAGCAGTACTTC.

This clonotype showed up just a few times. J is TRBJ2-7 and V is TRBV7-6; 7 bases line up with TRBD1. CDR1 and CDR2 from the germline V gene are SGHVS and FNYEAQ. The V segment lost 6 bases and the J segment 7 bases; nucleotides outside the gene matches: 15. The CDR3 is made up of 15 amino acids. The DNA of the CDR3 is TGTGCCAGCAGTTTACTGACAGGGAGCTACAATGAGCAGTACTTC. As protein: CASSLLTGSYNEQYF.

The chain employs TRBV6-1 and TRBJ2-3; 9 nucleotides align to TRBD2. V shed 5 bases and J 2 bases; nucleotides not matched to a gene: 14. This CDR3 is 18 amino acids long. The germline CDR1 and CDR2 sequences are MNHNS and SASEGT. Written as DNA, the CDR3 is TGTGCCAGCAGTCCTTTCGGGGGGGTAGCGGGGGACACAGATACGCAGTATTTT. This encodes CASSPFGGVAGDTDTQYF.